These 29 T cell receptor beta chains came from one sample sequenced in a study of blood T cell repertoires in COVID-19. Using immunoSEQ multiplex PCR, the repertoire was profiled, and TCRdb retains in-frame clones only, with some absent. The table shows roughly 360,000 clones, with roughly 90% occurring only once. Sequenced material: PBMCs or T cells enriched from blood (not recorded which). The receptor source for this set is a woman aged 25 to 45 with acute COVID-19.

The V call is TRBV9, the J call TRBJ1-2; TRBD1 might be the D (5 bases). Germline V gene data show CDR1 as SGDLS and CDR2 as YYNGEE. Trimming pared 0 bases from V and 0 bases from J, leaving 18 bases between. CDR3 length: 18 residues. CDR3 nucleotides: TGTGCCAGCAGCGTAGCAGGGTCCTACCCCACCTCTAACTATGGCTACACCTTC. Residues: CASSVAGSYPTSNYGYTF.

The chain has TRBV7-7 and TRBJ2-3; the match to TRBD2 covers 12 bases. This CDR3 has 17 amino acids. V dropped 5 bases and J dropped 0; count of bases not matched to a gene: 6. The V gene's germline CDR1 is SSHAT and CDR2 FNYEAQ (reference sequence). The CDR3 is CASSPTSGGTSTDTQYF. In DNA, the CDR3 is TGTGCCAGCAGCCCGACTAGCGGGGGAACTAGCACAGATACGCAGTATTTT.

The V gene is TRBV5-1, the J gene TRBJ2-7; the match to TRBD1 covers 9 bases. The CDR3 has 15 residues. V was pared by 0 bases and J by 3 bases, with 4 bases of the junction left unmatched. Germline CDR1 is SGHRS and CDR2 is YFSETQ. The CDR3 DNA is TGCGCCAGCAGCTTGGACTCGGGACAGGGCTACGAGCAGTACTTC. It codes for CASSLDSGQGYEQYF.

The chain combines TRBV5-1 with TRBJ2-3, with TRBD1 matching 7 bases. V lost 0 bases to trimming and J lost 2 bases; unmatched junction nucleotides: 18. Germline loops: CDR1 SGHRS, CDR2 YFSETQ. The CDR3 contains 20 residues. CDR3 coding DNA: TGCGCCAGCAGCTTGGATTTGGAAAAGGCGACAGGGATTATCACAGATACGCAGTATTTT. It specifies CASSLDLEKATGIITDTQYF.

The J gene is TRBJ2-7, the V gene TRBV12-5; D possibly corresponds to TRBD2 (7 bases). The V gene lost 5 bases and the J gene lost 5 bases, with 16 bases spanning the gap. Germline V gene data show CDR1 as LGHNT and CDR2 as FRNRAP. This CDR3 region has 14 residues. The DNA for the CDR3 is TGTGCTAGTGGTCCCACGGGGGGCTTAAACGAGCAGTACTTC. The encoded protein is CASGPTGGLNEQYF.

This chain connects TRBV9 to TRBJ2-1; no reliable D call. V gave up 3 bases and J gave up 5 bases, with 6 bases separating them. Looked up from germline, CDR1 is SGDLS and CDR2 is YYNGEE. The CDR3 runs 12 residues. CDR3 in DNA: TGTGCCAGCAGCGAGCAACACAATGAGCAGTTCTTC. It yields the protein CASSEQHNEQFF.

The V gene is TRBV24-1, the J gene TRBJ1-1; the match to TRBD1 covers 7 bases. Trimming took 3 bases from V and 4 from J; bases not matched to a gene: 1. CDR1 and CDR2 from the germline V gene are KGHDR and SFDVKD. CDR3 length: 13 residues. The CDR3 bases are TGTGCCACCAGTGATGGACAGGCCACTGAAGCTTTCTTT. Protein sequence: CATSDGQATEAFF.

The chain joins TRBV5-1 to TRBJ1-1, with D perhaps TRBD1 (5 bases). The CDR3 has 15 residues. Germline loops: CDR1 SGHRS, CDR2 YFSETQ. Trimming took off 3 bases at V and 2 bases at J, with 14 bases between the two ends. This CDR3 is CASSYGGGVNTEAFF. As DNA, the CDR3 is TGCGCCAGCAGCTACGGAGGAGGGGTTAACACTGAAGCTTTCTTT.

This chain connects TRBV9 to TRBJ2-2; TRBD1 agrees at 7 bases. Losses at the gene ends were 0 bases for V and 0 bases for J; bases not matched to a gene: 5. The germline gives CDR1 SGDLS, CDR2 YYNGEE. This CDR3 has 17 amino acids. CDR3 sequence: CASSVVPGTANTGELFF. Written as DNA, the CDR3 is TGTGCCAGCAGCGTAGTACCCGGGACAGCGAACACCGGGGAGCTGTTTTTT.

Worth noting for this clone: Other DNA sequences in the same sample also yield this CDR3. In nucleotides, the CDR3 is TGCGCCAGCAGCTTACGGACAGGGGACACCGGGGAGCTGTTTTTT. This codes for CASSLRTGDTGELFF. The chain employs TRBV5-1 and TRBJ2-2; 9 nucleotides agree with TRBD1. J was trimmed by 3 bases and V by 2 bases; bases with no gene match: 2. The CDR3 length is 15 residues. Germline V CDR1 and CDR2: SGHRS, YFSETQ.

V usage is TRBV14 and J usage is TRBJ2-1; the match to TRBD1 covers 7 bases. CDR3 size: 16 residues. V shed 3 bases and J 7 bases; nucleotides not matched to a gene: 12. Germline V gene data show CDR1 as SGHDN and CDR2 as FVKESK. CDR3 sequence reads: CASSHRVGQLGNEQFF. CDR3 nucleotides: TGTGCCAGCAGCCATCGCGTGGGACAGCTGGGGAATGAGCAGTTCTTC.

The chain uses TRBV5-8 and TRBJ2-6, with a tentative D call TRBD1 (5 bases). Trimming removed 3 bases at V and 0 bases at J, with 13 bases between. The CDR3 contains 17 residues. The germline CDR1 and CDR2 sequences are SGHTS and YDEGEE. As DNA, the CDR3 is TGTGCCAGCAGCTCAGGGTGGGTGAGCTCTGGGGCCAACGTCCTGACTTTC. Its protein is CASSSGWVSSGANVLTF. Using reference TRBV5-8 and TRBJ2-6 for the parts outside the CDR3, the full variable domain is EAGVTQSPTHLIKTRGQQATLRCSPISGHTSVYWYQQALGLGLQFLLWYDEGEERNRGNFPPRFSGRQFPNYSSELNVNALELEDSALYLCASSSGWVSSGANVLTFGAGSRLTVL.

The CDR3 DNA reads TGTGCCAGCAGCTTAGTAGAGACTAGCGGTTCCTACGAGCAGTACTTC. It yields the protein CASSLVETSGSYEQYF. This rearrangement joins TRBV7-2 to TRBJ2-7, with 9 bases that match TRBD2. CDR3 size: 16 residues. Germline trimming cut 1 base from V and 1 base from J; bases unmatched to any gene: 5. Germline-derived CDR1 and CDR2 are SGHTA and FQGNSA.

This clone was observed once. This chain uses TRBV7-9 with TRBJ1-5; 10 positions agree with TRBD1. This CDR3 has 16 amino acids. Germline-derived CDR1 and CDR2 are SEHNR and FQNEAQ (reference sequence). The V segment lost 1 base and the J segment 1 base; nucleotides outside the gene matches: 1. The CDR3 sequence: CASSLGDRGSNQPQHF. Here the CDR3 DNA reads TGTGCCAGCAGCTTAGGGGACAGGGGCAGCAATCAGCCCCAGCATTTT. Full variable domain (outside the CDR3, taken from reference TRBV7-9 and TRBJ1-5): DTGVSQNPRHKITKRGQNVTFRCDPISEHNRLYWYRQTLGQGPEFLTYFQNEAQLEKSRLLSDRFSAERPKGSFSTLEIQRTEQGDSAMYLCASSLGDRGSNQPQHFGDGTRLSIL.

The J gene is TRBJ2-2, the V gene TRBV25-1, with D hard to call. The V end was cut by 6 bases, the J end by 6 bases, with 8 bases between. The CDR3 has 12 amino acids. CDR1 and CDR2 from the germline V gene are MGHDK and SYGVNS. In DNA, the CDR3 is TGTGCCAGCAGGCAGGCAGCCGGGGAGCTGTTTTTT. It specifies CASRQAAGELFF.

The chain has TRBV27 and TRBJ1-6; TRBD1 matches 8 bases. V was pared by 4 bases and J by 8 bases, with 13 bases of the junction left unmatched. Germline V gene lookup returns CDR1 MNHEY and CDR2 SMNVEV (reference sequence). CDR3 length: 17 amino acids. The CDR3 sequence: CASSSISSGGIYSPLHF. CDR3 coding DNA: TGTGCCAGCAGTTCAATTAGCTCAGGGGGCATTTATTCACCCCTCCACTTT.

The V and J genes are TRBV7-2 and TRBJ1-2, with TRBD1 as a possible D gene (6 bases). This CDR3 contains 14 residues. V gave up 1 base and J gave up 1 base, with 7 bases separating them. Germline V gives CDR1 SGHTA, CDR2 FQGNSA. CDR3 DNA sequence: TGTGCCAGCAGCTTAGAAGGGGGTAACTATGGCTACACCTTC. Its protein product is CASSLEGGNYGYTF.

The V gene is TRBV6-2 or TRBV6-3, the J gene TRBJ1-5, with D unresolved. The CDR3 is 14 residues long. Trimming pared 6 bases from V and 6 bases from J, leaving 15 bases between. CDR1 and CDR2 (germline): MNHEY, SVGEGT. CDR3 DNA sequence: TGTGCCAGCAGCCCCTTTGTGGCGGCTCAGCCCCAGCATTTT. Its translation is CASSPFVAAQPQHF.

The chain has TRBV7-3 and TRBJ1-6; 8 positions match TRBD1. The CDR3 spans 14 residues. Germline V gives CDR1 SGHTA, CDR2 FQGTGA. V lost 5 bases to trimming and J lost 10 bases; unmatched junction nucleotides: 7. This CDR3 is CASSRQGRGSPLHF. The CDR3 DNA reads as TGTGCCAGCAGCCGACAGGGGCGAGGATCACCCCTCCACTTT.

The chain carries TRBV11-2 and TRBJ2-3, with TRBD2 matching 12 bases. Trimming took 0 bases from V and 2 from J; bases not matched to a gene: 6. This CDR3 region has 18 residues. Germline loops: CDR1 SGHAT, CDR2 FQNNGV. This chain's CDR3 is CASSLDGLAGTYTDTQYF. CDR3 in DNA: TGTGCCAGCAGCTTAGATGGACTAGCGGGGACGTACACAGATACGCAGTATTTT. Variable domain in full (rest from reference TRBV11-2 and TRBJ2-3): EAGVAQSPRYKIIEKRQSVAFWCNPISGHATLYWYQQILGQGPKLLIQFQNNGVVDDSQLPKDRFSAERLKGVDSTLKIQPAKLEDSAVYLCASSLDGLAGTYTDTQYFGPGTRLTVL.

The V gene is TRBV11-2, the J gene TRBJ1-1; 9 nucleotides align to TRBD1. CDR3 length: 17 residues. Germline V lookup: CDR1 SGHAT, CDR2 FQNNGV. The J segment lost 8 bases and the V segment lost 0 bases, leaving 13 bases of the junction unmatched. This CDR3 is CASSLDLQGAFHAEAFF. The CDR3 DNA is TGTGCCAGCAGCTTAGATTTACAGGGGGCCTTTCATGCCGAAGCTTTCTTT.

The chain's CDR3 is CASSFAGQGNYGYTF. The DNA for the CDR3 is TGTGCCAGCAGTTTCGCGGGACAGGGAAACTATGGCTACACCTTC. The rearrangement uses TRBV6-6 and TRBJ1-2; 9 bases match TRBD1. Germline V gene sequence: CDR1 MNHNY, CDR2 SVGAGI (reference sequence). With 4 bases clipped from V and 2 bases from J, the junction kept 5 bases outside the gene matches. This CDR3 is 15 amino acids long.

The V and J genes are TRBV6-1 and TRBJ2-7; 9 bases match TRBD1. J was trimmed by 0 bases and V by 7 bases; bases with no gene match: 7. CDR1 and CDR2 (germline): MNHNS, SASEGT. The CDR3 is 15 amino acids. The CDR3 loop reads CASTDPGQGSYEQYF. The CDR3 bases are TGTGCCAGCACCGATCCGGGACAGGGCTCCTACGAGCAGTACTTC.

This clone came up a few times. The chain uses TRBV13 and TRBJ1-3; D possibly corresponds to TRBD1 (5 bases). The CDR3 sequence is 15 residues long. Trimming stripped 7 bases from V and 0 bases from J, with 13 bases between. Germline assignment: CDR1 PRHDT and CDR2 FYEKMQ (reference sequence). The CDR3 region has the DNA TGTGCCAGCATTAAAAGGGGACTCTCTGGAAACACCATATATTTT. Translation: CASIKRGLSGNTIYF.

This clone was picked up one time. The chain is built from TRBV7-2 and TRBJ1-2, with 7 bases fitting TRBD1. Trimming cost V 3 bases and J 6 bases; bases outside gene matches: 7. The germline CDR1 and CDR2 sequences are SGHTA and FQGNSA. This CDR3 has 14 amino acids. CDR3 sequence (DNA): TGTGCCAGCAGCTTCTTACTGGGACAGAATGGCTACACCTTC. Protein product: CASSFLLGQNGYTF.

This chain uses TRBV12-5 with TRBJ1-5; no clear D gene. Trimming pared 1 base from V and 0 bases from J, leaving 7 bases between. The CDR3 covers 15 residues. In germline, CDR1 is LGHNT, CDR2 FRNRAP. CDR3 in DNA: TGTGCTAGTGGTTTGGGGGCTGATAGCAATCAGCCCCAGCATTTT. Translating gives CASGLGADSNQPQHF.

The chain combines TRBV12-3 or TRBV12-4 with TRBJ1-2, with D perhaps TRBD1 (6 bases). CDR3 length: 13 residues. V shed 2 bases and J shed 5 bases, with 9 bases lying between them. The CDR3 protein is CASSLLGQYGYTF. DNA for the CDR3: TGTGCCAGCAGTTTACTAGGACAGTATGGCTACACCTTC.

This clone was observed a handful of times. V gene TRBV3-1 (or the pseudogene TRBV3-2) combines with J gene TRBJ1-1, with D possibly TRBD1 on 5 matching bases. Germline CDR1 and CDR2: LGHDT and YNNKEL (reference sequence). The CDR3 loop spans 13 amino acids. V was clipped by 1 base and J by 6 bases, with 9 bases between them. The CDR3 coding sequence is TGTGCCAGCAGCCAAGCAGGGTACGCTGAAGCTTTCTTT. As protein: CASSQAGYAEAFF.

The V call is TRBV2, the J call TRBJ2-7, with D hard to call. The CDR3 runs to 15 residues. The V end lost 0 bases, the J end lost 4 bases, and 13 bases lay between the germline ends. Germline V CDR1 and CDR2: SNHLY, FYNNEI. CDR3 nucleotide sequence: TGTGCCAGCAGTGAAGCGCTCAGGTCCAAATACGAGCAGTACTTC. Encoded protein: CASSEALRSKYEQYF.